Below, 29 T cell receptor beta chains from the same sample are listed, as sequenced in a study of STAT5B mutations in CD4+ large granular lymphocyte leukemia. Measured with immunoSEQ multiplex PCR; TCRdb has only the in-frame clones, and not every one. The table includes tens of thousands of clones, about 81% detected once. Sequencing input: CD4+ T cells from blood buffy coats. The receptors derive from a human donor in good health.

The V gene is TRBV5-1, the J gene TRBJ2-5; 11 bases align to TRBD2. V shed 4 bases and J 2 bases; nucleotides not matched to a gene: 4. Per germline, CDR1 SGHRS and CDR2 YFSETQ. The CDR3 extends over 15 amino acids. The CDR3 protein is CASSGIAGGQETQYF. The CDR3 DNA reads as TGCGCCAGCAGCGGAATAGCGGGGGGGCAAGAGACCCAGTACTTC.

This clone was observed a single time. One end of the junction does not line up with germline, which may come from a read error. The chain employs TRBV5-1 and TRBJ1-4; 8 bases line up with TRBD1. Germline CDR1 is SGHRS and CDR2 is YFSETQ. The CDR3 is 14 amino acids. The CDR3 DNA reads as TGCGCCAGCAGCTTGGGACAGGGGATGTGGAAAAGGAGTTTT. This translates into CASSLGQGMWKRSF.

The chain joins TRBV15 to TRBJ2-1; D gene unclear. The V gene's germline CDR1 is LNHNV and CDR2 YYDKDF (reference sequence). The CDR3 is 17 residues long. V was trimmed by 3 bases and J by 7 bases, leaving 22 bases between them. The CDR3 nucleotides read TGTGCCACCAGCAGGGAGCAACCGGGTCCGATAGGGAATGAGCAGTTCTTC. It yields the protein CATSREQPGPIGNEQFF. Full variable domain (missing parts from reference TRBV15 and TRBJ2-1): DAMVIQNPRYQVTQFGKPVTLSCSQTLNHNVMYWYQQKSSQAPKLLFHYYDKDFNNEADTPDNFQSRRPNTSFCFLDIRSPGLGDTAMYLCATSREQPGPIGNEQFFGPGTRLTVL.

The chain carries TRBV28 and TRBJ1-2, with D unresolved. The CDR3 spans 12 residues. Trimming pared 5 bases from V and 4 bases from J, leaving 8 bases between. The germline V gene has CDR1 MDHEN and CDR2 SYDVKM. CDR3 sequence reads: CASSPRLYGYTF. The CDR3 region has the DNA TGTGCCAGCAGTCCCCGCCTCTATGGCTACACCTTC.

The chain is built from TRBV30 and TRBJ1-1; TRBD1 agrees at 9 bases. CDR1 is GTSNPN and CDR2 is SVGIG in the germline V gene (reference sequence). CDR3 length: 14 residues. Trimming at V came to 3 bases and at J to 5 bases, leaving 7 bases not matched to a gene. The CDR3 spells CAWRLGQGTTEAFF. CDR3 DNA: TGTGCCTGGAGACTCGGACAGGGGACGACTGAAGCTTTCTTT. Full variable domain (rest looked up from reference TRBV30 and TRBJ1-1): SQTIHQWPATLVQPVGSPLSLECTVEGTSNPNLYWYRQAAGRGLQLLFYSVGIGQISSEVPQNLSASRPQDRQFILSSKKLLLSDSGFYLCAWRLGQGTTEAFFGQGTRLTVV.

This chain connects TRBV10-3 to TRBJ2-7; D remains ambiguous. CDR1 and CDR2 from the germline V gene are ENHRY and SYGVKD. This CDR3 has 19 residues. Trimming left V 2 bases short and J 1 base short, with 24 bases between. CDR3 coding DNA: TGTGCCATCAGTGAGCAACACGTTTCGGGCCGGGTCTCTTCCTACGAGCAGTACTTC. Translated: CAISEQHVSGRVSSYEQYF.

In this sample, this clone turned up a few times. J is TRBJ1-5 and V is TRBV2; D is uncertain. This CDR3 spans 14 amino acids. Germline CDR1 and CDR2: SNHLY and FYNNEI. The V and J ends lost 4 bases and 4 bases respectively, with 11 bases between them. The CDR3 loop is CASSAEGRNQPQHF. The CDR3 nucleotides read TGTGCCAGCAGTGCGGAGGGTAGGAATCAGCCCCAGCATTTT. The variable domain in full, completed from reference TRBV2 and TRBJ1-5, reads EPEVTQTPSHQVTQMGQEVILRCVPISNHLYFYWYRQILGQKVEFLVSFYNNEISEKSEIFDDQFSVERPDGSNFTLKIRSTKLEDSAMYFCASSAEGRNQPQHFGDGTRLSIL.

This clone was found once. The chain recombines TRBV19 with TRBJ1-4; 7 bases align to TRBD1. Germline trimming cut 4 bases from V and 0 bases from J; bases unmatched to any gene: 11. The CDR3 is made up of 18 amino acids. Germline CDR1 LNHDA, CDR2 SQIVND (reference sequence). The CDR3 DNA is TGTGCCAGTAGTACCCAGGGACAGAAGCCTGCAACTAATGAAAAACTGTTTTTT. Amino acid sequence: CASSTQGQKPATNEKLFF.

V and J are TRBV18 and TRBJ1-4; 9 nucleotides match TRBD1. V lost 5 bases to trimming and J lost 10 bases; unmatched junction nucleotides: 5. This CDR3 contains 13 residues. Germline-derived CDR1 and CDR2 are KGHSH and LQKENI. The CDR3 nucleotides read TGTGCCAGCTCAACGGGACAGGGAGGAAAACTGTTTTTT. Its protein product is CASSTGQGGKLFF.

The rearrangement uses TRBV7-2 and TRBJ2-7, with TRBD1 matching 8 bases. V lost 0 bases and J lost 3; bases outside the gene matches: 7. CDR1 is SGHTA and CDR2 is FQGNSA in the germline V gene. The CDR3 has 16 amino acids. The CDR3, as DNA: TGTGCCAGCAGCTTAGCACCGGGACAGGACCTCTACGAGCAGTACTTC. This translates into CASSLAPGQDLYEQYF.

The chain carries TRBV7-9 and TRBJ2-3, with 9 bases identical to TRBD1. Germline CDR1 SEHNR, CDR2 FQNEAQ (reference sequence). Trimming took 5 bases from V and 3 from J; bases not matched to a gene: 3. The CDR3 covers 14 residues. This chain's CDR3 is CASSRGTGTDTQYF. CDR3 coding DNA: TGTGCCAGCAGCAGAGGGACAGGGACAGATACGCAGTATTTT.

The DNA for the CDR3 is TGCGCCAGCAGTGAGTCAGGGGCCGAAAAACTGTTTTTT. Protein product: CASSESGAEKLFF. This chain uses TRBV10-2 with TRBJ1-4; D is possibly TRBD1 (5 bases). V lost 0 bases and J lost 8, with 7 bases in between. The CDR3 contains 13 residues. CDR1 and CDR2 from the germline V gene are WSHSY and SAAADI.

This CDR3 reads CASSFAKSTEAFF. As DNA, the CDR3 is TGCGCCAGCAGCTTCGCGAAGAGCACTGAAGCTTTCTTT. The chain recombines TRBV5-1 with TRBJ1-1; no firm D call. V was shortened by 2 bases and J by 4 bases, with 9 bases between the two germline ends. There are 13 residues in the CDR3. Germline loops: CDR1 SGHRS, CDR2 YFSETQ. Complete variable domain (other parts from reference TRBV5-1 and TRBJ1-1): KAGVTQTPRYLIKTRGQQVTLSCSPISGHRSVSWYQQTPGQGLQFLFEYFSETQRNKGNFPGRFSGRQFSNSRSEMNVSTLELGDSALYLCASSFAKSTEAFFGQGTRLTVV.

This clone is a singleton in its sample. CDR3: CASSFLAGGELFF. Written as DNA, the CDR3 is TGTGCCAGCAGTTTTCTAGCGGGTGGGGAGCTGTTTTTT. The chain joins TRBV27 to TRBJ2-2; TRBD2 matches at 8 bases. J was trimmed by 8 bases and V by 3 bases; bases with no gene match: 2. The length of the CDR3 is 13 residues. CDR1 MNHEY and CDR2 SMNVEV come from the germline V gene (reference sequence).

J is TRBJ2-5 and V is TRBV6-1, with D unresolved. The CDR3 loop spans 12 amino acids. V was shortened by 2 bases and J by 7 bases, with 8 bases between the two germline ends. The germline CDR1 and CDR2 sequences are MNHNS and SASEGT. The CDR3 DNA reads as TGTGCCAGCAGTGAAAACTTTGGGACCCAGTACTTC. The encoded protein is CASSENFGTQYF.

The CDR3 region has the DNA TGTGCCTCGAGACGACAGGGCGGCCGGGAGACCCAGTACTTC. It yields the protein CASRRQGGRETQYF. The chain uses TRBV30 and TRBJ2-5; 7 bases agree with TRBD1. The CDR3 length is 14 residues. Looked up from germline, CDR1 is GTSNPN and CDR2 is SVGIG (reference sequence). The ends lost 7 bases at V and 5 bases at J; junction bases unmatched: 13.

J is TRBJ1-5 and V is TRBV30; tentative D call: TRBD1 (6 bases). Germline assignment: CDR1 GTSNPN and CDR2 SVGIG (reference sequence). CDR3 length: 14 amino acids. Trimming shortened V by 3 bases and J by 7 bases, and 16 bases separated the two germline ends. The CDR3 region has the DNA TGTGCCTGGAGCCCCGGGACATCGATCCAGCCCCAGCATTTT. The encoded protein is CAWSPGTSIQPQHF.

CDR3 DNA sequence: TGTGCCAGTAGTATGTCGGGGTATACGCAGTATTTT. It codes for CASSMSGYTQYF. The chain combines TRBV19 with TRBJ2-3; tentatively, D is TRBD2 (5 bases). With 3 bases removed from V and 7 bases from J, the gap between germline ends came to 8 bases. This CDR3 spans 12 amino acids. CDR1 LNHDA and CDR2 SQIVND come from the germline V gene (reference sequence).

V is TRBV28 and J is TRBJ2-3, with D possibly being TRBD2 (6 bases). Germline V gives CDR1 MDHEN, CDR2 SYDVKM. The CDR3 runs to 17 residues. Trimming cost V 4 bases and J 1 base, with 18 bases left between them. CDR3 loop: CASSSPTGRPGTDTQYF. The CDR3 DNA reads TGTGCCAGCAGTTCTCCTACCGGGAGACCCGGCACAGATACGCAGTATTTT. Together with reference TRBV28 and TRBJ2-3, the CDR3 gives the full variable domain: DVKVTQSSRYLVKRTGEKVFLECVQDMDHENMFWYRQDPGLGLRLIYFSYDVKMKEKGDIPEGYSVSREKKERFSLILESASTNQTSMYLCASSSPTGRPGTDTQYFGPGTRLTVL.

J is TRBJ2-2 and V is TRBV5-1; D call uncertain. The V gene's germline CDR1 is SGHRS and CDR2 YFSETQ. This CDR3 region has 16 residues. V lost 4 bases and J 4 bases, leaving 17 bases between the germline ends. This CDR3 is CASSPVEQTPTGELFF. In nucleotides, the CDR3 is TGCGCCAGCAGCCCGGTGGAACAGACCCCCACCGGGGAGCTGTTTTTT.

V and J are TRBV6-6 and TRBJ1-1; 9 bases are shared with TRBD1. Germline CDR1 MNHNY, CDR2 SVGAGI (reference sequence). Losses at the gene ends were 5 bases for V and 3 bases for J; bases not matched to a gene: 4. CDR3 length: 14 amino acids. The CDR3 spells CASSGTGRDTEAFF. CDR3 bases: TGTGCCAGCAGTGGGACAGGGAGGGACACTGAAGCTTTCTTT.

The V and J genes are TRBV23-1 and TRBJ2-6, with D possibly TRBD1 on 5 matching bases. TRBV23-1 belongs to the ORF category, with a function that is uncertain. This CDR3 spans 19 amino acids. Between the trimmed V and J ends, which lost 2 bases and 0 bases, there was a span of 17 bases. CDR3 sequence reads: CASSQDRQNLNSGANVLTF. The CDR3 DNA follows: TGCGCCAGCAGTCAAGATAGACAGAACCTTAACTCTGGGGCCAACGTCCTGACTTTC.

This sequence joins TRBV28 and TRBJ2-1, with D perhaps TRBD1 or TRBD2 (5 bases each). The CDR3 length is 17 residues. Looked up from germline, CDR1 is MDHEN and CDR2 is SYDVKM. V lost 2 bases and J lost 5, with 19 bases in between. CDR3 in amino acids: CASSLIVVGPPHNEQFF. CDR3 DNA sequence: TGTGCCAGCAGTTTAATCGTGGTGGGACCCCCCCACAATGAGCAGTTCTTC.

In DNA form, the CDR3 reads TGTGCCAGTAGTACCTCAGGGTACTATTATGGCTACACCTTC. Translated: CASSTSGYYYGYTF. The V gene is TRBV19, the J gene TRBJ1-2; D may be TRBD1 (5 bases). Germline lookup yields CDR1 LNHDA and CDR2 SQIVND (reference sequence). This CDR3 comprises 14 residues. Trimming stripped 4 bases from V and 5 bases from J, with 14 bases between.

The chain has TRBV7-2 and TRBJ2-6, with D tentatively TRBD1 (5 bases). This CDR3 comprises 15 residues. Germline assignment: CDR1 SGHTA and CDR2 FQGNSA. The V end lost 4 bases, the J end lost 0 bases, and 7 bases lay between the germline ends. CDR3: CASSSRVSGANVLTF. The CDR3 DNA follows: TGTGCCAGCAGCTCCAGGGTCTCTGGGGCCAACGTCCTGACTTTC. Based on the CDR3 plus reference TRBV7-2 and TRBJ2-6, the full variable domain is GAGVSQSPSNKVTEKGKDVELRCDPISGHTALYWYRQSLGQGLEFLIYFQGNSAPDKSGLPSDRFSAERTGGSVSTLTIQRTQQEDSAVYLCASSSRVSGANVLTFGAGSRLTVL.

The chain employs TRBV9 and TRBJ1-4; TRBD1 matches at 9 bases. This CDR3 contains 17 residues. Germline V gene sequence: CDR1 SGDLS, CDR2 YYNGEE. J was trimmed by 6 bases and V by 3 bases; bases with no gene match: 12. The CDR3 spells CASSADRGTSDDEKLFF. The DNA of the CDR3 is TGTGCCAGCAGCGCCGACAGGGGGACTAGTGATGATGAAAAACTGTTTTTT.

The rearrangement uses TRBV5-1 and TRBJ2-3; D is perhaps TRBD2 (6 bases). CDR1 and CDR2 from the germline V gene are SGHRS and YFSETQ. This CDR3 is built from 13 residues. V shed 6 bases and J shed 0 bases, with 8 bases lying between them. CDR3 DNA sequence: TGCGCCAGCATCGGGGGTAGCACAGATACGCAGTATTTT. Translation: CASIGGSTDTQYF.

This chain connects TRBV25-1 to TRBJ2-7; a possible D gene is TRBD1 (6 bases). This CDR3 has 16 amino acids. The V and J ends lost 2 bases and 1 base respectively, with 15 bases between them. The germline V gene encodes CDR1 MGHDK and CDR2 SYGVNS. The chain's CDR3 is CASSERSTTGSYEQYF. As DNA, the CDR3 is TGTGCCAGCAGTGAACGCTCGACCACAGGGTCCTACGAGCAGTACTTC.

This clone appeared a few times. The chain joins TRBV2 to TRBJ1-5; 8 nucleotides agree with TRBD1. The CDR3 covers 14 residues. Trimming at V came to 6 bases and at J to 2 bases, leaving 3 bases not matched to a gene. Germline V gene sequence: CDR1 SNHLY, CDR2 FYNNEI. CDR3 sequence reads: CASRQGVGNQPQHF. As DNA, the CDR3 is TGTGCCAGCAGACAGGGGGTCGGCAATCAGCCCCAGCATTTT.